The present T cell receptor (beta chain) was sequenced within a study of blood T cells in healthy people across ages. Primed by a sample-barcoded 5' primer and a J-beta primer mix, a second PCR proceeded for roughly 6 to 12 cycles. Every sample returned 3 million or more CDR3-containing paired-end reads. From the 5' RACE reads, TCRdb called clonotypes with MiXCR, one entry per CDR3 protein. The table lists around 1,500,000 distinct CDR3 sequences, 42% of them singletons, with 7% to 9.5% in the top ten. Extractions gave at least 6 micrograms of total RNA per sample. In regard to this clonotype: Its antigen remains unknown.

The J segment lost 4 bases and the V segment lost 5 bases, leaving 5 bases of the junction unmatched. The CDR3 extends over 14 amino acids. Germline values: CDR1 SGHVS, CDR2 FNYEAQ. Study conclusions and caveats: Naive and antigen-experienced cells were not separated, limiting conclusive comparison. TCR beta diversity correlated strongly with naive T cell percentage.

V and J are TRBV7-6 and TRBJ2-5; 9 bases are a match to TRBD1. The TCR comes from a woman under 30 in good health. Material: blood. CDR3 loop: CASSNRGLPETQYF. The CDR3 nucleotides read TGTGCCAGCAGCAACAGGGGGCTTCCAGAGACCCAGTACTTC.